This T cell receptor beta chain was recorded in a study of T cells in Graves' hyperthyroidism and ophthalmopathy. Study details: Peripheral blood was secured at the point of initial diagnosis, before any treatment.

More than 8.5 ml of fresh peripheral blood supplied the PBMCs. This clonotype was picked up many times. Its antigen remains unidentified. CDR3 length: 14 residues. Deletions cut 7 bases from V and 9 bases from J, with 22 bases between. The germline V gene encodes CDR1 SQVTM and CDR2 ANQGSEA. Using RNA transcripts as the source, TCR beta CDR3 regions were amplified. Researchers ran a first-round RT-PCR on the TCR CDR3 using the HTBI primer set. TCRdb re-derived calls from the multiplex PCR reads in MiXCR, one entry per CDR3 protein. The sample records under 550,000 distinct CDR3 sequences, approximately 13% being singletons. Study-wide results and limits: The majority of expanded thyroid clonotypes above 0.001 also appeared in blood.

The clonotype originates from a woman aged 18-29 years with Graves' hyperthyroidism. Sequenced material: blood. V is TRBV29-1 and J is TRBJ2-1; D perhaps matches TRBD1 (6 bases). CDR3 in amino acids: CSARSRGEWSEQFF. In DNA form, the CDR3 reads TGCAGCGCCCGTTCCAGGGGAGAGTGGAGTGAGCAGTTCTTC.